This TCR beta chain emerged from a study of cytomegalovirus exposure and HLA in healthy donors. Whole-study findings and limits: For most TCR sequences rarity was the rule, although some public TCRs occurred in many donors. There were a few CMV-associated chains whose specificity for CMV antigens was confirmed in vitro.

With 3 bases clipped from V and 5 bases from J, the junction kept 4 bases outside the gene matches. CDR3 length: 15 amino acids. CDR1 MDHEN and CDR2 SYDVKM come from the germline V gene. Remarks on this clone: Antigen: not known.

It was the roughly 130-subject validation cohort, separate from the approximately 700-subject first cohort, to which the donors belonged. Repertoires were generated with immunoSEQ multiplex PCR, while TCRdb's copy carries only in-frame clones and drops some. The sample lists over 200,000 clones; approximately 86% were seen once. Input material: PBMCs. The V call is TRBV28, the J call TRBJ2-1; 10 bases are shared with TRBD2. This TCR was recovered from a woman aged 18 to 35 in good health and CMV-seronegative. The CDR3, as DNA: TGTGCCAGCAGTTTGGGGACTAGCGTGGACAATGAGCAGTTCTTC. This codes for CASSLGTSVDNEQFF.